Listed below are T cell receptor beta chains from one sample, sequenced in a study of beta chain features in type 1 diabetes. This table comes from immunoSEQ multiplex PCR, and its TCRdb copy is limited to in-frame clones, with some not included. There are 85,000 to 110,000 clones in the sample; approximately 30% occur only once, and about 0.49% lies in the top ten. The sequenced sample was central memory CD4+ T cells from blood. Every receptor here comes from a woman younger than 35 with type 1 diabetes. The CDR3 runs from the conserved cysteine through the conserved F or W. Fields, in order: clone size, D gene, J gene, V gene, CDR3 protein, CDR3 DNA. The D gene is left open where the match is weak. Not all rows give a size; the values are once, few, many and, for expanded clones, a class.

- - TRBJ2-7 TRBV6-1 CASRAVTYEQYF TGTGCCAGCAGGGCAGTAACCTACGAGCAGTACTTC
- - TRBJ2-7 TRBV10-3 CATTTTTYEQYF TGTGCCACCACTACTACAACCTACGAGCAGTACTTC
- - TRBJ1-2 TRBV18 CASSPGQYYGYTF TGTGCCAGCTCACCCGGACAGTACTATGGCTACACCTTC
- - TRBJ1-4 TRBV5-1 CASSRDPQEDEKLFF TGCGCCAGCAGCCGTGACCCGCAGGAGGATGAAAAACTGTTTTTT
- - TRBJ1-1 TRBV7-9 CASSPGEGKTTEAFF TGTGCCAGCAGCCCGGGAGAGGGGAAGACCACTGAAGCTTTCTTT
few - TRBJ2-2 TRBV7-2 CALAGGPKTGELFF TGTGCCCTTGCAGGAGGGCCGAAGACCGGGGAGCTGTTTTTT
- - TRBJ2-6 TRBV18 CASSASGGSGANVLTF TGTGCCAGCTCAGCGTCCGGGGGCTCTGGGGCCAACGTCCTGACTTTC
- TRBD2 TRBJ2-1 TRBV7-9 CASSLGLAGNEQFF TGTGCCAGCAGCTTGGGACTAGCGGGAAATGAGCAGTTCTTC
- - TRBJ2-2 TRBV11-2 CASSLFGGSGELFF TGTGCCAGCAGCTTATTCGGCGGTTCCGGGGAGCTGTTTTTT
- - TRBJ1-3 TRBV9 CASSVGQDGNTIYF TGTGCCAGCAGCGTAGGACAGGACGGAAACACCATATATTTT
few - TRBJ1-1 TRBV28 CASHREVSTEAFF TGTGCCAGCCACAGGGAAGTAAGCACTGAAGCTTTCTTT
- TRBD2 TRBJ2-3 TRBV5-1 CASSGTGGPLDTQYF TGCGCCAGCAGCGGGACGGGAGGGCCCTTGGATACGCAGTATTTT
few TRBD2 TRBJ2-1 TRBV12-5 CASGLAGLAGGPYNEQFF TGTGCTAGTGGTTTGGCAGGGCTAGCGGGAGGACCCTACAATGAGCAGTTCTTC
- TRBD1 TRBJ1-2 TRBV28 CASSPPDRATWDGYTF TGTGCCAGCAGTCCTCCGGACAGGGCGACCTGGGATGGCTACACCTTC
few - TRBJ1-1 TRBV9 CASSLRGSVTEAFF TGTGCCAGCAGCCTCCGGGGGTCCGTGACTGAAGCTTTCTTT
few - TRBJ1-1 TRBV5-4 CASSRGGSYMNTEAFF TGTGCCAGCAGCCGGGGGGGCAGCTACATGAACACTGAAGCTTTCTTT
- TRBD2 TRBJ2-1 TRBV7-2 CASSPHVAGTYNEQFF TGTGCCAGCAGCCCGCATGTAGCGGGGACCTACAATGAGCAGTTCTTC
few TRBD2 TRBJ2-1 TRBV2 CASHHSGTSGRGDEQFF TGTGCCAGCCACCATTCCGGGACTAGCGGGAGGGGGGATGAGCAGTTCTTC
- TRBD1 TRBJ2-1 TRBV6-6 CASSSHDRDEQFF TGTGCCAGCAGTTCCCACGACAGGGATGAGCAGTTCTTC
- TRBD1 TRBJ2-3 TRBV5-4 CASSRSYRGSTDTQYF TGTGCCAGCAGCCGATCCTACAGGGGGAGCACAGATACGCAGTATTTT
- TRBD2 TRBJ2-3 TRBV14 CASSPGTSYTTQYF TGTGCCAGCAGTCCCGGGACTAGCTATACTACGCAGTATTTT
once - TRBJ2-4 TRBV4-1 CASSQEPVLAKNIQYF TGCGCCAGCAGCCAAGAGCCAGTGCTAGCCAAAAACATTCAGTACTTC
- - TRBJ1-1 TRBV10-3 CASQPQVSNTEAFF TGTGCCAGCCAGCCGCAGGTTTCGAACACTGAAGCTTTCTTT
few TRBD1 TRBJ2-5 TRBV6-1 CASSDTGGRKTQYF TGTGCCAGCAGTGACACAGGGGGGAGAAAGACCCAGTACTTC
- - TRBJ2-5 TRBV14 CASSPRTDGTQYF TGTGCCAGCAGCCCCCGGACAGACGGGACCCAGTACTTC
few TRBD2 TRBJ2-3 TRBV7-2 CASSLGDYTDTQYF TGTGCCAGCAGCTTAGGGGACTACACAGATACGCAGTATTTT
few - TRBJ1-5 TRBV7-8 CASSLQRSGGQPQHF TGTGCCAGCAGCTTACAGAGATCGGGGGGTCAGCCCCAGCATTTT
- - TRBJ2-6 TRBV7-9 CASSQGGSGANVLTF TGTGCCAGCAGTCAAGGGGGCTCTGGGGCCAACGTCCTGACTTTC
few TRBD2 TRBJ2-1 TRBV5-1 CASSLAGTSASDEQFF TGCGCCAGCAGCTTGGCCGGGACTAGCGCCTCGGATGAGCAGTTCTTC
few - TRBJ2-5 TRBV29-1 CSVEDPQRQNQETQYF TGCAGCGTTGAAGACCCACAAAGACAGAACCAAGAGACCCAGTACTTC
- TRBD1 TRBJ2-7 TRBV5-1 CASSSGTGGEQYF TGCGCCAGCAGCTCCGGGACAGGGGGCGAGCAGTACTTC
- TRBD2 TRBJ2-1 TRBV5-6 CASSSNTKTSGIFYNEQFF TGTGCCAGCAGCTCCAATACGAAGACTAGCGGAATCTTCTACAATGAGCAGTTCTTC
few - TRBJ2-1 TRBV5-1 CASSLAGFSYNEQFF TGCGCCAGCAGCTTGGCGGGATTCTCCTACAATGAGCAGTTCTTC
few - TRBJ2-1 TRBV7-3 CARGQSYNEQFF TGTGCCAGGGGGCAATCCTACAATGAGCAGTTCTTC
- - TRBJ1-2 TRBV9 CASSVGGERGYTF TGTGCCAGCAGCGTAGGGGGCGAGCGTGGCTACACCTTC
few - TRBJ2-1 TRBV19 CASRRTASYNEQFF TGTGCCAGTCGGAGGACAGCCTCCTACAATGAGCAGTTCTTC
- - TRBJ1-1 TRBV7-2 CASSPYREAEAFF TGTGCCAGCAGCCCGTACAGGGAAGCTGAAGCTTTCTTT
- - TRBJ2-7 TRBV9 CASSVEGSAGSYEQYF TGTGCCAGCAGCGTAGAGGGCTCGGCGGGGAGCTACGAGCAGTACTTC
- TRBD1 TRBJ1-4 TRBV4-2 CASSKEGGVEKLFF TGTGCCAGCAGCAAGGAAGGGGGCGTAGAAAAACTGTTTTTT
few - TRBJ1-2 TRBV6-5 CASSFQRSLGYTF TGTGCCAGCAGTTTTCAGCGATCGCTTGGCTACACCTTC
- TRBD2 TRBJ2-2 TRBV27 CASSSAGTSGTNTGELFF TGTGCCAGCAGCTCCGCCGGGACTAGCGGGACGAACACCGGGGAGCTGTTTTTT
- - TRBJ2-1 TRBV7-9 CASTQGVGTWQFF TGTGCCAGCACCCAGGGGGTGGGGACTTGGCAGTTCTTC
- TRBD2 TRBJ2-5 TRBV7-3 CASSESAGLQETQYF TGTGCCAGCAGCGAATCAGCGGGACTCCAAGAGACCCAGTACTTC
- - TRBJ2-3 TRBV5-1 CASSSGTSTDTQYF TGCGCCAGCAGCTCCGGGACTAGCACAGATACGCAGTATTTT
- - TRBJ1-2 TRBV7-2 CASSPLGGLYGYTF TGTGCCAGCAGCCCCCTGGGAGGCCTCTATGGCTACACCTTC
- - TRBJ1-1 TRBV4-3 CASSQDPGNTEAFF TGCGCCAGCAGCCAAGACCCGGGGAACACTGAAGCTTTCTTT
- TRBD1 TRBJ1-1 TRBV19 CASRIQGTGEAFF TGTGCCAGTAGAATACAGGGGACGGGTGAAGCTTTCTTT
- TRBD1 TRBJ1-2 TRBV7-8 CASSSTPRTGEGYTF TGTGCCAGCAGCTCAACCCCCCGGACAGGGGAGGGCTACACCTTC
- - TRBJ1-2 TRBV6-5 CASTERTTNYGYTF TGTGCCAGCACCGAGCGTACTACTAACTATGGCTACACCTTC
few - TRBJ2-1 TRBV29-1 CSVRRDSDEQFF TGCAGCGTTCGAAGGGACTCCGATGAGCAGTTCTTC